What follows is one T cell receptor beta chain and its context. The data were produced by immunoSEQ multiplex PCR, yet TCRdb's version contains in-frame clones alone and is incomplete. The top ten clones hold approximately 6.3% of a sample with tens of thousands of clones, about 77% of them seen once. These data are taken from a study of blood T cell repertoires in COVID-19. This CDR3 has 13 residues. Germline V gene data show CDR1 as MNHEY and CDR2 as SVGAGI. Trimming cost V 6 bases and J 2 bases, with 10 bases left between them. This chain uses TRBV6-5 with TRBJ1-2; no clear D. This TCR came from a man in his 70s with COVID-19, enrolled during active disease. Sequenced sample: peripheral blood. The CDR3 loop is CASSQTENYGYTF. The CDR3 DNA sequence: TGTGCCAGCAGCCAGACTGAAAACTATGGCTACACCTTC.